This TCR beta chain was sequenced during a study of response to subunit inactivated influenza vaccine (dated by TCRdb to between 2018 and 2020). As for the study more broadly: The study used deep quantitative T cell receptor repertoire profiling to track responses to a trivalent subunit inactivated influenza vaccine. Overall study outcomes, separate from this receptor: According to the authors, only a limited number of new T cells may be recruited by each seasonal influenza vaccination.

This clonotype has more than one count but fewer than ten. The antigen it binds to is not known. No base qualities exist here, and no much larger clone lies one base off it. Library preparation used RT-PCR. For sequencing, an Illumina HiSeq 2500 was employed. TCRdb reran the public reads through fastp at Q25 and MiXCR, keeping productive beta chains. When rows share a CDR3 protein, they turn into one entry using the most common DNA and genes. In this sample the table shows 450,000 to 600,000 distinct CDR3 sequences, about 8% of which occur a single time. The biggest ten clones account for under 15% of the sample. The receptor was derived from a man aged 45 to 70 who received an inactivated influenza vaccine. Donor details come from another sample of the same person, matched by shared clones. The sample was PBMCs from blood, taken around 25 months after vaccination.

The sequence in DNA is TGTGCCAGCAGCCAAGTTGGGGAGACTGAAGCTTTCTTT. It is translated as CASSQVGETEAFF. The chain was built from TRBV3-1 and TRBJ1-1; no D gene can be assigned with confidence. Per the germline V gene (reference sequence), LGHDT is the CDR1 and YNNKEL is the CDR2. V lost 1 base and J lost 5 bases; the stretch between them is 8 bases long. From its cysteine to its phenylalanine, the CDR3 spans 13 amino acids. Of the read, only the CDR3 DNA is kept; its 39 bases are in frame from base 1. This CDR3, with the reference TRBV3-1 and TRBJ1-1 proteins standing in past its ends, gives the full variable domain DTAVSQTPKYLVTQMGNDKSIKCEQNLGHDTMYWYKQDSKKFLKIMFSYNNKELIINETVPNRFSPKSPDKAHLNLHINSLELGDSAVYFCASSQVGETEAFFGQGTRLTVV.